This passage covers 17 T cell receptor beta chains from one sample sequenced in a study of cytotoxic CD8 clonotypes in ibrutinib-treated CLL. TCRdb keeps only in-frame clones here, not all; method: immunoSEQ multiplex PCR. The sample holds about 50,000 clones, about 50% seen once. The material sequenced was PBMCs, taken after 24 months of ibrutinib treatment. These receptors were obtained from a human donor with chronic lymphocytic leukemia.

The CDR3 here is CASSSDGWNGYTF. The CDR3, as DNA: TGTGCCAGCAGTTCTGACGGATGGAATGGCTACACCTTC. This chain joins TRBV6-6 and TRBJ1-2; D is ambiguous. The ends were cut back, 4 bases at V and 6 bases at J, with 12 bases in the middle. CDR3 length: 13 residues. Germline V gives CDR1 MNHNY, CDR2 SVGAGI (reference sequence).

This clone was counted between two and nine times. CDR3 protein: CATRTGYGYTF. DNA of the CDR3: TGTGCCACAAGGACAGGATATGGCTACACCTTC. This sequence joins TRBV5-3 and TRBJ1-2; 7 bases match TRBD1. TRBV5-3 is an ORF; its function is uncertain. There are 11 residues in the CDR3. V was clipped by 9 bases and J by 5 bases; unmatched bases: 4.

J is TRBJ2-7 and V is TRBV5-1; D remains ambiguous. V was clipped by 4 bases and J by 2 bases, with 10 bases between them. The germline V gene encodes CDR1 SGHRS and CDR2 YFSETQ. This CDR3 contains 13 residues. The CDR3 coding sequence is TGCGCCAGCAGCCCCGCCGAGGCCTACGAGCAGTACTTC. As protein: CASSPAEAYEQYF. Supplemented by reference TRBV5-1 and TRBJ2-7, the full variable domain reads KAGVTQTPRYLIKTRGQQVTLSCSPISGHRSVSWYQQTPGQGLQFLFEYFSETQRNKGNFPGRFSGRQFSNSRSEMNVSTLELGDSALYLCASSPAEAYEQYFGPGTRLTVT.

The V call is TRBV27, the J call TRBJ2-1; TRBD2 aligns across 8 bases. From germline, CDR1 is MNHEY and CDR2 SMNVEV (reference sequence). The length of the CDR3 is 14 residues. Germline trimming cut 5 bases from V and 6 bases from J; bases unmatched to any gene: 6. CDR3 residues: CASSRAGARNEQFF. The CDR3 DNA sequence: TGTGCCAGCAGTAGAGCGGGGGCTCGCAATGAGCAGTTCTTC.

The chain couples TRBV5-1 to TRBJ1-1; a possible D gene is TRBD1 (6 bases). This CDR3 has 16 amino acids. Deletions cut 4 bases from V and 0 bases from J, with 16 bases between. Germline assignment: CDR1 SGHRS and CDR2 YFSETQ. The CDR3 nucleotides are TGCGCCAGCAGCCGGGGCCCGGGGGCGATGAACACTGAAGCTTTCTTT. Translating it yields CASSRGPGAMNTEAFF.

Remarks on this clone: This likely stems from a read error, as it lies one base from a far larger clone. The chain employs TRBV5-1 and TRBJ1-6; perhaps TRBD1 as D (5 bases). The CDR3 has 15 residues. Trimming took 0 bases from V and 4 from J, leaving 8 bases between them. The germline V gene has CDR1 SGHRS and CDR2 YFSETQ. The CDR3 nucleotides are TGCGCCAGCAGCTTGGGTTACAGGTATAATTCACCCCTCCACTTT. It translates to CASSLGYRYNSPLHF.

The chain combines TRBV6-5 with TRBJ1-1; the D gene is possibly TRBD1 (5 bases). Germline CDR1 is MNHEY and CDR2 is SVGAGI. CDR3 length equals 13 residues. The germline V and J ends were trimmed by 4 bases and 3 bases, with 9 bases remaining between them. In DNA form, the CDR3 reads TGTGCCAGCAGTTCAGGGAAGGACACTGAAGCTTTCTTT. It yields the protein CASSSGKDTEAFF.

In this sample, this clone turned up a few times. The chain carries TRBV6-6 and TRBJ1-5, with 7 bases aligning to TRBD1. Germline trimming cut 6 bases from V and 2 bases from J; bases unmatched to any gene: 7. This CDR3 has 15 amino acids. Germline V gene data show CDR1 as MNHNY and CDR2 as SVGAGI (reference sequence). The CDR3 nucleotides read TGTGCCAGCAGACTGACAGGGATCGGCAATCAGCCCCAGCATTTT. Amino acid sequence: CASRLTGIGNQPQHF.

The genes are TRBV9 and TRBJ1-6, with no clear D. This CDR3 spans 14 amino acids. The V gene lost 2 bases and the J gene lost 5 bases, with 8 bases spanning the gap. Germline loops: CDR1 SGDLS, CDR2 YYNGEE. In DNA form, the CDR3 reads TGTGCCAGCAGCGTGAGGGTGGATAATTCACCCCTCCACTTT. It codes for CASSVRVDNSPLHF.

The chain employs TRBV2 and TRBJ2-7; D is ambiguous. CDR1 and CDR2 (germline): SNHLY, FYNNEI. The length of the CDR3 is 13 residues. V gave up 7 bases and J gave up 1 base, with 11 bases separating them. CDR3 sequence reads: CASNRLGSYEQYF. CDR3 nucleotides: TGTGCCAGCAACCGCTTGGGGTCCTACGAGCAGTACTTC.

In this sample, this clone turned up a few times. The genes are TRBV6-1 and TRBJ2-7, with 7 bases lining up with TRBD1. V lost 4 bases to trimming and J lost 7 bases; unmatched junction nucleotides: 7. Germline lookup yields CDR1 MNHNS and CDR2 SASEGT. The CDR3 has 13 amino acids. The CDR3, as DNA: TGTGCCAGCAGTGTCCAGGGGGTGGGGGAGCAGTACTTC. It yields the protein CASSVQGVGEQYF.

The sample holds many counts of this clone. The J gene is TRBJ1-2, the V gene TRBV2; no clear D gene. Trimming pared 3 bases from V and 4 bases from J, leaving 9 bases between. Germline V gene sequence: CDR1 SNHLY, CDR2 FYNNEI. The CDR3 is made up of 13 amino acids. CDR3 amino acids: CASSDSAGYGYTF. CDR3 in DNA: TGTGCCAGCAGTGATTCCGCGGGCTATGGCTACACCTTC.

The table lists this clone with a few counts. The chain is built from TRBV6-6 and TRBJ2-7; D is unresolved. V dropped 6 bases and J dropped 3 bases, with 6 bases sitting between them. CDR1 and CDR2 (germline): MNHNY, SVGAGI (reference sequence). CDR3 length equals 11 residues. The DNA for the CDR3 is TGTGCCAGCAGCAACCTCTACGAGCAGTACTTC. Translating gives CASSNLYEQYF.

The gene calls are TRBV14 and TRBJ1-3, with D unresolved. V lost 1 base, J lost 0 bases, and 7 bases lay in between. The CDR3 sequence is 15 residues long. Germline CDR1 and CDR2: SGHDN and FVKESK. CDR3 nucleotide sequence: TGTGCCAGCAGCCAAGCCGGCTACTCTGGAAACACCATATATTTT. Its translation is CASSQAGYSGNTIYF.

The chain carries TRBV7-7 and TRBJ2-5, with TRBD1 matching 7 bases. CDR3 length: 15 amino acids. The germline V gene has CDR1 SSHAT and CDR2 FNYEAQ (reference sequence). The V and J ends lost 3 bases and 3 bases, in that order; junction bases with no gene match: 7. CDR3: CASSFTGAREETQYF. The CDR3 DNA reads as TGTGCCAGCAGCTTCACAGGGGCGAGGGAAGAGACCCAGTACTTC.

This rearrangement joins TRBV11-2 to TRBJ2-7; 7 bases match TRBD2. Germline CDR1 is SGHAT and CDR2 is FQNNGV. V trimming: 7 bases; J trimming: 0 bases; junction bases outside the gene matches: 6. The CDR3 has 14 residues. The CDR3 bases are TGTGCCAGCACCCAGCGGGGCGTCTCCTACGAGCAGTACTTC. It encodes CASTQRGVSYEQYF.

The table lists this clone with many counts. The chain has TRBV6-5 and TRBJ2-3; 11 bases match TRBD1. The CDR3 sequence is 16 residues long. CDR1 is MNHEY and CDR2 is SVGAGI in the germline V gene. Trimming took 0 bases from V and 5 from J; bases not matched to a gene: 4. The CDR3 spells CASSYSGTGGLDTQYF. CDR3 in DNA: TGTGCCAGCAGTTACTCTGGGACAGGGGGTTTAGATACGCAGTATTTT.